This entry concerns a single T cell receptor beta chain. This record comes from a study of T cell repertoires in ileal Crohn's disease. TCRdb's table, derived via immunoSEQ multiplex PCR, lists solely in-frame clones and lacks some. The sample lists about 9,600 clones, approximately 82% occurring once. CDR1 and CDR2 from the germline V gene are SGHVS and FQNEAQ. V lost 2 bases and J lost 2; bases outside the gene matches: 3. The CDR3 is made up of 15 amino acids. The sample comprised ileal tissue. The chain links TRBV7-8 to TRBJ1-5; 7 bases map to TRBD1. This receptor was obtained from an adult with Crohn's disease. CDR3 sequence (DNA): TGTGCCAGCAGCTTACGACAGGGAGGCAATCAGCCCCAGCATTTT. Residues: CASSLRQGGNQPQHF.